This T cell receptor beta chain stems from a study of blood T cell repertoires in COVID-19. The wider study: Nucleic acid was either cDNA or gDNA, and it came from T cells, B-cell-depleted T cells, or PBMCs.

Original data processing: Estimates of nucleated cell counts were drawn from the amplification of reference gene primers. The data were produced by immunoSEQ multiplex PCR, yet TCRdb's version contains in-frame clones alone and is incomplete. V and J calls plus clone size are reproduced from that table; the DNA served to infer D and trimming. The data hold 150,000 or so clones, with around 91% observed a single time. The Seattle patients joined while their infection was active and were tracked longitudinally afterward. CDR1 is SGHTS and CDR2 is YDEGEE in the germline V gene. The CDR3 extends over 13 amino acids. Between the trimmed V and J ends, which lost 4 bases and 3 bases, there was a span of 11 bases.

V is TRBV5-8 and J is TRBJ2-7; TRBD1 is a possible D gene (5 bases). The sequencing input was peripheral blood. The clonotype originates from a man aged 18-30 years with COVID-19, enrolled during active disease. The CDR3 is CASSPRVHYEQYF. CDR3 nucleotides: TGTGCCAGCAGCCCCAGGGTTCACTACGAGCAGTACTTC.